One sample yielded the 31 T cell receptor beta chains listed below, sequenced in a study of CD8+ T cells in alopecia areata. As for treatment: oral pan-JAK inhibitor, 5-10 mg twice daily. Reverse transcription of extracted RNA yielded cDNA, which provided the sequencing template. Sequencing used immunoSEQ multiplex PCR; TCRdb keeps in-frame clones, though not all of them. The top ten clones hold over 0.55% of a sample with approximately 200,000 clones, 45% to 75% of them seen once. Sequencing was performed on CD4+ T cells sorted from blood, taken at week 4, from a patient treated with tofacitinib. The receptor source for this set is a human donor with alopecia areata.

The chain couples TRBV9 to TRBJ1-2; 7 nucleotides agree with TRBD1. CDR3 size: 14 residues. The germline V gene encodes CDR1 SGDLS and CDR2 YYNGEE. The junction had 12 bases not matched to a gene; V was cut back by 6 bases and J by 7 bases. The CDR3 reads CASTLGGGFGGYTF. DNA of the CDR3: TGTGCCAGCACCCTGGGAGGGGGCTTTGGTGGCTACACCTTC.

This clone turned up a few times. The J gene is TRBJ1-5, the V gene TRBV30; unclear D gene. From germline, CDR1 is GTSNPN and CDR2 SVGIG (reference sequence). Trimming cost V 0 bases and J 5 bases, with 5 bases left between them. The CDR3 totals 12 residues. CDR3 amino acids: CAWSVGHQPQHF. The DNA of the CDR3 is TGTGCCTGGAGTGTTGGTCATCAGCCCCAGCATTTT.

This clone occurred a few times. This chain uses TRBV6-6 with TRBJ2-6; D gene unclear. The CDR3 contains 14 residues. Trimming shortened V by 1 base and J by 1 base, and 2 bases separated the two germline ends. The germline V gene encodes CDR1 MNHNY and CDR2 SVGAGI (reference sequence). CDR3 coding DNA: TGTGCCAGCAGTTACTTATCTGGGGCCAACGTCCTGACTTTC. As protein: CASSYLSGANVLTF.

For the CDR3, the DNA is TGTGCCTGGATGCCTAAAGGGGGAGCCAAAAACATTCAGTACTTC. This gives the protein CAWMPKGGAKNIQYF. This sequence joins TRBV30 and TRBJ2-4; D perhaps matches TRBD1 (6 bases). The CDR3 loop spans 15 amino acids. Germline V gene lookup returns CDR1 GTSNPN and CDR2 SVGIG (reference sequence). V was trimmed by 4 bases and J by 0 bases, leaving 13 bases between them.

This chain connects TRBV28 to TRBJ1-1; D is perhaps TRBD1 (5 bases). The V and J ends lost 5 bases and 7 bases respectively, with 14 bases between them. Germline V gives CDR1 MDHEN, CDR2 SYDVKM. The CDR3 loop spans 13 amino acids. CDR3 amino acids: CASSTRQTLEAFF. The CDR3 DNA is TGTGCCAGCAGTACTCGACAGACTCTTGAAGCTTTCTTT.

The V and J genes are TRBV6-5 and TRBJ2-5; the D gene is possibly TRBD1 (6 bases). Trimming shortened V by 5 bases and J by 4 bases, and 11 bases separated the two germline ends. CDR3 length equals 13 residues. CDR1 is MNHEY, CDR2 SVGAGI, per germline. CDR3 bases: TGTGCCAGCAGTCAACAGGGTTTAGAGACCCAGTACTTC. Translation gives CASSQQGLETQYF.

A few counts support this clone. V and J are TRBV30 and TRBJ2-7; 10 bases are a match to TRBD2. Per germline, CDR1 GTSNPN and CDR2 SVGIG (reference sequence). Losses at the gene ends were 4 bases for V and 4 bases for J; bases not matched to a gene: 10. This CDR3 has 15 residues. For the CDR3, the DNA is TGTGCCTGGACCTTCTCCGGGACTAGCGTATACGAGCAGTACTTC. The encoded protein is CAWTFSGTSVYEQYF.

This clone was found once. The genes are TRBV7-9 and TRBJ1-2; D perhaps matches TRBD1 (5 bases). Per the germline V gene, CDR1 is SEHNR and CDR2 is FQNEAQ (reference sequence). The V end was cut by 4 bases, the J end by 3 bases, with 15 bases between. This CDR3 spans 15 amino acids. CDR3 in DNA: TGTGCCAGCAGCTCGGGACGGCTTCCTGACTATGGCTACACCTTC. Translated, it gives CASSSGRLPDYGYTF.

This clone showed up just a few times. The chain links TRBV7-9 to TRBJ1-5; D may be TRBD1 (5 bases). This CDR3 is built from 14 residues. Trimming stripped 3 bases from V and 5 bases from J, with 11 bases between. Germline V gene data show CDR1 as SEHNR and CDR2 as FQNEAQ (reference sequence). In DNA, the CDR3 is TGTGCCAGCAGCTTTGGCCAGGGCCATCAGCCCCAGCATTTT. Protein product: CASSFGQGHQPQHF.

This chain joins TRBV4-2 and TRBJ2-7; no firm D call. Germline values: CDR1 LGHNA, CDR2 YNFKEQ. Trimming took off 4 bases at V and 4 bases at J, with 14 bases between the two ends. CDR3 length: 14 residues. CDR3 sequence: CASSRARTPYEQYF. The CDR3 bases are TGTGCCAGCAGCCGAGCTCGTACTCCATACGAGCAGTACTTC.

This chain joins TRBV29-1 and TRBJ1-1; no firm D call. V lost 5 bases to trimming and J lost 11 bases, with 12 bases between them. The CDR3 totals 10 residues. CDR1 SQVTM and CDR2 ANQGSEA come from the germline V gene. DNA for the CDR3: TGCAGCGTTTCTTGGGAGATTGCTTTCTTT. Protein: CSVSWEIAFF.

The chain joins TRBV30 to TRBJ1-5; TRBD1 matches at 8 bases. The V segment lost 2 bases and the J segment 4 bases; nucleotides outside the gene matches: 7. This CDR3 contains 15 residues. CDR1 and CDR2 (germline): GTSNPN, SVGIG (reference sequence). CDR3 nucleotides: TGTGCCTGGAGTCCAGGTTGGACAGGGAATCAGCCCCAGCATTTT. Encoded protein: CAWSPGWTGNQPQHF.

The gene calls are TRBV5-6 and TRBJ1-6; D is unclear. Germline values: CDR1 SGHDT, CDR2 YYEEEE. The CDR3 sequence is 15 residues long. Trimming shortened V by 4 bases and J by 1 base, and 9 bases separated the two germline ends. CDR3 sequence: CASSSRVSYNSPLHF. DNA of the CDR3: TGTGCCAGCAGCAGTCGAGTATCCTATAATTCACCCCTCCACTTT.

This clone was counted a few times. The genes are TRBV30 and TRBJ2-7, with 7 bases aligning to TRBD2. The CDR3 loop spans 14 amino acids. From germline, CDR1 is GTSNPN and CDR2 SVGIG (reference sequence). The V gene end was trimmed by 1 base and the J gene end by 2 bases; junction bases not matched to a gene: 5. The CDR3 is CAWSGASGPYEQYF. Written as DNA, the CDR3 is TGTGCCTGGAGTGGAGCTAGCGGTCCCTACGAGCAGTACTTC.

This clone came up a few times. The gene calls are TRBV7-2 and TRBJ1-2; D call uncertain. Trimming stripped 1 base from V and 4 bases from J, with 7 bases between. The CDR3 has 13 residues. The germline CDR1 and CDR2 sequences are SGHTA and FQGNSA. The CDR3 DNA is TGTGCCAGCAGCTTAGGACCGACCTATGGCTACACCTTC. Protein sequence: CASSLGPTYGYTF. Full variable domain (missing parts from reference TRBV7-2 and TRBJ1-2): GAGVSQSPSNKVTEKGKDVELRCDPISGHTALYWYRQSLGQGLEFLIYFQGNSAPDKSGLPSDRFSAERTGGSVSTLTIQRTQQEDSAVYLCASSLGPTYGYTFGSGTRLTVV.

The chain links TRBV6-1 to TRBJ2-5; no definite D call. Germline CDR1 MNHNS, CDR2 SASEGT. The CDR3 sequence is 14 residues long. Trimming shortened V by 4 bases and J by 4 bases, and 13 bases separated the two germline ends. The CDR3 sequence: CASSVQVWSETQYF. The CDR3 coding sequence is TGTGCCAGCAGTGTTCAAGTTTGGTCAGAGACCCAGTACTTC.

The chain carries TRBV7-9 and TRBJ1-1; 7 bases line up with TRBD1. Germline V gene lookup returns CDR1 SEHNR and CDR2 FQNEAQ (reference sequence). The V and J ends lost 5 bases and 5 bases, in that order; junction bases with no gene match: 11. The CDR3 spans 15 residues. The CDR3, as DNA: TGTGCCAGCAGCGTCGAAGGGGGCGCGAGTACTGAAGCTTTCTTT. This codes for CASSVEGGASTEAFF.

The chain employs TRBV5-1 and TRBJ1-5, with D possibly TRBD1 on 5 matching bases. The CDR3 contains 13 residues. Looked up from germline, CDR1 is SGHRS and CDR2 is YFSETQ. Trimming left V 3 bases short and J 8 bases short, with 12 bases between. As DNA, the CDR3 is TGCGCCAGCAGCTCCGCAGGGAATGAGCCCCAGCATTTT. Translating it yields CASSSAGNEPQHF.

V is TRBV30 and J is TRBJ1-3; TRBD1 might be the D (6 bases). The germline gives CDR1 GTSNPN, CDR2 SVGIG (reference sequence). The CDR3 totals 15 residues. Trimming left V 3 bases short and J 2 bases short, with 14 bases between. The CDR3 loop is CAWRREGGPGNTIYF. CDR3 DNA sequence: TGTGCCTGGAGGCGGGAGGGGGGTCCTGGAAACACCATATATTTT.

V gene TRBV30 combines with J gene TRBJ2-5; 7 bases line up with TRBD2. This CDR3 has 15 residues. The V and J ends lost 5 bases and 1 base, in that order; junction bases with no gene match: 10. Germline CDR1 is GTSNPN and CDR2 is SVGIG (reference sequence). CDR3 region: CAWGESGAPQETQYF. The CDR3 DNA reads TGTGCCTGGGGGGAGAGCGGGGCACCCCAAGAGACCCAGTACTTC.

In its sample, this clone was seen a few times. The genes are TRBV14 and TRBJ2-3; a possible D gene is TRBD2 (6 bases). The V end was cut by 2 bases, the J end by 11 bases, with 14 bases between. This CDR3 is built from 13 residues. Germline CDR1 SGHDN, CDR2 FVKESK. CDR3 amino acids: CASSQQQSGLQYF. In nucleotides, the CDR3 is TGTGCCAGCAGCCAACAACAAAGCGGGCTGCAGTATTTT.

The chain recombines TRBV18 with TRBJ2-5; TRBD1 or TRBD2 may be the D gene (5 bases each). This CDR3 comprises 11 residues. In germline, CDR1 is KGHSH, CDR2 LQKENI. Deletions cut 4 bases from V and 5 bases from J, with 5 bases between. CDR3 sequence reads: CASSRDETQYF. As DNA, the CDR3 is TGTGCCAGCTCACGGGACGAGACCCAGTACTTC.

CDR3 protein: CAWNRPRGDMEGDEQYF. CDR3 bases: TGTGCCTGGAATAGGCCCAGAGGGGACATGGAGGGGGACGAGCAGTACTTC. V usage is TRBV30 and J usage is TRBJ2-7, with D perhaps assigned TRBD1 or TRBD2 (6 bases each). V was pared by 4 bases and J by 5 bases, with 27 bases between. This CDR3 has 17 residues. Germline V CDR1 and CDR2: GTSNPN, SVGIG (reference sequence).

With respect to this clone: Other DNA sequences in the sample encode the same CDR3. The chain links TRBV29-1 to TRBJ2-5; D call uncertain. This CDR3 spans 12 amino acids. CDR1 SQVTM and CDR2 ANQGSEA come from the germline V gene. V was trimmed by 6 bases and J by 2 bases, leaving 10 bases between them. The CDR3 loop reads CSVGPGQETQYF. CDR3 DNA sequence: TGCAGCGTCGGGCCCGGGCAAGAGACCCAGTACTTC.

This chain connects TRBV18 to TRBJ1-2; D is unresolved. Germline CDR1 and CDR2: KGHSH and LQKENI. The CDR3 runs to 13 residues. V lost 6 bases and J 6 bases, leaving 14 bases between the germline ends. The CDR3 bases are TGTGCCAGCTCCCTATCTGACGGTGATGGCTACACCTTC. This encodes CASSLSDGDGYTF.

The table lists this clone with a few counts. CDR3 in amino acids: CSVDRIARGGETQYF. The CDR3 coding sequence is TGCAGCGTTGATCGCATAGCGAGAGGAGGGGAGACCCAGTACTTC. The rearrangement links TRBV29-1 to TRBJ2-5; TRBD2 might be the D (6 bases). The CDR3 has 15 amino acids. Germline assignment: CDR1 SQVTM and CDR2 ANQGSEA. V lost 3 bases, J lost 5 bases, and 19 bases lay in between.

This chain connects TRBV20-1 to TRBJ1-2; D gene uncertain. The V gene lost 4 bases and the J gene lost 2 bases, with 5 bases spanning the gap. The germline V gene encodes CDR1 DFQATT and CDR2 SNEGSKA (reference sequence). The length of the CDR3 is 11 residues. CDR3 in DNA: TGCAGTGCTAAGGTGAACTATGGCTACACCTTC. This sequence encodes CSAKVNYGYTF.

J is TRBJ1-1 and V is TRBV4-1, with unresolved D. V was shortened by 4 bases and J by 0 bases, with 15 bases between the two germline ends. The germline V gene encodes CDR1 MGHRA and CDR2 YSYEKL. The CDR3 runs to 16 residues. The CDR3 sequence: CASSPGLQRVNTEAFF. The CDR3 DNA sequence: TGCGCCAGCAGCCCCGGACTTCAACGCGTGAACACTGAAGCTTTCTTT.

V and J are TRBV7-2 and TRBJ2-1; TRBD2 aligns across 10 bases. Germline V gene sequence: CDR1 SGHTA, CDR2 FQGNSA. V shed 9 bases and J 5 bases; nucleotides not matched to a gene: 4. The CDR3 totals 13 residues. Written as DNA, the CDR3 is TGTGCCAGTGGGACTAGCGAAAACAATGAGCAGTTCTTC. As protein: CASGTSENNEQFF.

V usage is TRBV6-1 and J usage is TRBJ2-7, with D perhaps being TRBD1 or TRBD2 (5 bases each). Germline V CDR1 and CDR2: MNHNS, SASEGT. Deletions cut 2 bases from V and 3 bases from J, with 11 bases between. The CDR3 sequence is 14 residues long. Written as DNA, the CDR3 is TGTGCCAGCAGTGAACTTTGGGGGAACTACGAGCAGTACTTC. It specifies CASSELWGNYEQYF.

V gene TRBV15 combines with J gene TRBJ1-1; TRBD1 matches 8 bases. The length of the CDR3 is 16 residues. The V gene end was trimmed by 3 bases and the J gene end by 4 bases; junction bases not matched to a gene: 10. Germline values: CDR1 LNHNV, CDR2 YYDKDF (reference sequence). The CDR3 region has the DNA TGTGCCACCAGCAGCCCTGGGGGACAGGTCATCACTGAAGCTTTCTTT. Translation gives CATSSPGGQVITEAFF.